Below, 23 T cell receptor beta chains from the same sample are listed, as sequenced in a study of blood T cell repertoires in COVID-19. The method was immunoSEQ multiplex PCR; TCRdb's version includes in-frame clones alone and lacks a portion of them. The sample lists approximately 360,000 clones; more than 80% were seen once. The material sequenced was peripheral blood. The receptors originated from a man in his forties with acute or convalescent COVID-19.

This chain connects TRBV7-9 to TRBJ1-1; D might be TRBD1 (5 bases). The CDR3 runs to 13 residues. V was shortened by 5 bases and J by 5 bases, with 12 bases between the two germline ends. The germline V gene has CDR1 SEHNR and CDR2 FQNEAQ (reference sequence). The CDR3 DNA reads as TGTGCCAGCAGCATACCGCAGGGTACTGAAGCTTTCTTT. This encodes CASSIPQGTEAFF.

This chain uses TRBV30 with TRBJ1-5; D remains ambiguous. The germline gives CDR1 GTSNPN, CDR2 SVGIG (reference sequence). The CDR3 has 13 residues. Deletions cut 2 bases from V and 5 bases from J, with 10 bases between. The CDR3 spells CAWSFRTDQPQHF. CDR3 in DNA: TGTGCCTGGAGTTTCCGCACTGATCAGCCCCAGCATTTT. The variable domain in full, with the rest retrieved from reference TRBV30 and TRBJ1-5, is SQTIHQWPATLVQPVGSPLSLECTVEGTSNPNLYWYRQAAGRGLQLLFYSVGIGQISSEVPQNLSASRPQDRQFILSSKKLLLSDSGFYLCAWSFRTDQPQHFGDGTRLSIL.

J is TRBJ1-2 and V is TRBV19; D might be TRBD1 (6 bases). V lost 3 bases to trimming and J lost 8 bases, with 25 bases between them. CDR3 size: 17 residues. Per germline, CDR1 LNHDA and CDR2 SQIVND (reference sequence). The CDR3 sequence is CASSIFLTGAGLGGYTF. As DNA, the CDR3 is TGTGCCAGTAGTATCTTCCTGACAGGCGCCGGGCTAGGCGGCTACACCTTC.

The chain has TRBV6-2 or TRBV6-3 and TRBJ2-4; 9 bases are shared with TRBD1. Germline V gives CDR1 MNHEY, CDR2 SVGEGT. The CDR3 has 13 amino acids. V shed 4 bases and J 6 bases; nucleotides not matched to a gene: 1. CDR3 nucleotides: TGTGCCAGCAGTTTGGGACAGGGAAACATTCAGTACTTC. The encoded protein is CASSLGQGNIQYF.

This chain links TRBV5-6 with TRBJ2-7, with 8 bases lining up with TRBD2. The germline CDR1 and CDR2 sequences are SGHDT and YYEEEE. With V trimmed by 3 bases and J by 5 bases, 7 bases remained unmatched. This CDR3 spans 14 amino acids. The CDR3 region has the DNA TGTGCCAGCAGCTCGACGACTAGCGTCCACGAGCAGTACTTC. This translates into CASSSTTSVHEQYF.

The CDR3 DNA is TGTGCCAGCAGTTACTTTCAGGGAACCTACAATGAGCAGTTCTTC. Translating gives CASSYFQGTYNEQFF. The chain links TRBV6-2 or TRBV6-3 to TRBJ2-1, with a possible D match to TRBD1 (5 bases). The germline CDR1 and CDR2 sequences are MNHEY and SVGEGT. The CDR3 is 15 residues long. V lost 1 base, J lost 2 bases, and 9 bases lay in between.

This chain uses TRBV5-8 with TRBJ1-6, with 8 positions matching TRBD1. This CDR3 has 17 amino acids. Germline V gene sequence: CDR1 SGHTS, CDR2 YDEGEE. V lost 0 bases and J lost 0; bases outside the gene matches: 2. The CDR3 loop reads CASSLGTGSSYNSPLHF. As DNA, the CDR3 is TGTGCCAGCAGCTTGGGGACAGGGAGCTCCTATAATTCACCCCTCCACTTT. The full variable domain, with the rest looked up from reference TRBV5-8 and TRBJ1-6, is EAGVTQSPTHLIKTRGQQATLRCSPISGHTSVYWYQQALGLGLQFLLWYDEGEERNRGNFPPRFSGRQFPNYSSELNVNALELEDSALYLCASSLGTGSSYNSPLHFGNGTRLTVT.

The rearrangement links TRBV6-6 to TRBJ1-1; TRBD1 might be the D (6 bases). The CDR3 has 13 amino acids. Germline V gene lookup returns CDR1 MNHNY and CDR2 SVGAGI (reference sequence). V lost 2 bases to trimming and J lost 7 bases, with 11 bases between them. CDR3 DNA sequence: TGTGCCAGCAGTTACATTGTGGACAGTGAAGCTTTCTTT. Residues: CASSYIVDSEAFF.

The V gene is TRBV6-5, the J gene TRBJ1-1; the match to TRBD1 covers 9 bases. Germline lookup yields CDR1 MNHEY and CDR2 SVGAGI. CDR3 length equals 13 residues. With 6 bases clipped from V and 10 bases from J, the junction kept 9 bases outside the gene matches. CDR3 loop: CASRAPGTGPAFF. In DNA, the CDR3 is TGTGCCAGCAGGGCGCCTGGGACAGGGCCAGCTTTCTTT.

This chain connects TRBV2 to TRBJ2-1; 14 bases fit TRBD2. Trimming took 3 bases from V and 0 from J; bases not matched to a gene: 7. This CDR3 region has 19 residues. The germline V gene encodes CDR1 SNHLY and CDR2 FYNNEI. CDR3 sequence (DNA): TGTGCCAGCAGTGAGAAGGGACTAGCGGGAGTCTACTCCTACAATGAGCAGTTCTTC. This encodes CASSEKGLAGVYSYNEQFF.

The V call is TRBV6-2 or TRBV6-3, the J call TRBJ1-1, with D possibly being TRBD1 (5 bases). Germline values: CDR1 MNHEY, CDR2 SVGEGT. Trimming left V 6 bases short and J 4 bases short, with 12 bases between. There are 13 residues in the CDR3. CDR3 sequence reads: CASSLGGATEAFF. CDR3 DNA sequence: TGTGCCAGCAGCCTGGGCGGGGCCACTGAAGCTTTCTTT.

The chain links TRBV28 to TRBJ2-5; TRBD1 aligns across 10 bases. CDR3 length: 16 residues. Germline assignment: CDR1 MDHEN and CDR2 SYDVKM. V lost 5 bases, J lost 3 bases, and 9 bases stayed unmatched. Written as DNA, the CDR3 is TGTGCCAGCAGTCTGTACCGGGACAGGGGAAAAGAGACCCAGTACTTC. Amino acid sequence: CASSLYRDRGKETQYF. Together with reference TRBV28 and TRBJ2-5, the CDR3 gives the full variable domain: DVKVTQSSRYLVKRTGEKVFLECVQDMDHENMFWYRQDPGLGLRLIYFSYDVKMKEKGDIPEGYSVSREKKERFSLILESASTNQTSMYLCASSLYRDRGKETQYFGPGTRLLVL.

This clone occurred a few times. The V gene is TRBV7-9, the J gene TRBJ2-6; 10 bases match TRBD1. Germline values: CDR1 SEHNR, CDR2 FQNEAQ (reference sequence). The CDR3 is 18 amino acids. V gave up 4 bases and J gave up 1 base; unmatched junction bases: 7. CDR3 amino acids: CASSSNPGQGSGANVLTF. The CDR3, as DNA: TGTGCCAGCAGCTCCAATCCGGGACAGGGGTCTGGGGCCAACGTCCTGACTTTC.

CDR3 nucleotides: TGTGCCAGCAGCTCACTAGCGGGAGGCTTCGAGACCCAGTACTTC. It encodes CASSSLAGGFETQYF. The rearrangement uses TRBV13 and TRBJ2-5; 12 nucleotides agree with TRBD2. J was trimmed by 5 bases and V by 4 bases; bases with no gene match: 5. Germline CDR1 and CDR2: PRHDT and FYEKMQ (reference sequence). The CDR3 extends over 15 amino acids.

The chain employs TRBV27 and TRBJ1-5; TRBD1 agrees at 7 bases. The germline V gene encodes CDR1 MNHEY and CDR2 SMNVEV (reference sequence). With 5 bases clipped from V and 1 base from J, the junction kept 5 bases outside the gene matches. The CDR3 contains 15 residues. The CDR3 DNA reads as TGTGCCAGCAGTCGGGGACAGAGAAGCAATCAGCCCCAGCATTTT. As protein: CASSRGQRSNQPQHF.

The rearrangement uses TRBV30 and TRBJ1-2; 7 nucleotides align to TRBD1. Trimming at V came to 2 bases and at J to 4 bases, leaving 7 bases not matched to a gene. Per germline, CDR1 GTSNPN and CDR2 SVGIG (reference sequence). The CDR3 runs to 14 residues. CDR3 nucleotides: TGTGCCTGGAGTACTCCGGGACAGTTCTATGGCTACACCTTC. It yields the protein CAWSTPGQFYGYTF.

CDR3 DNA: TGTGCCAGTAGTATCGGGACTAGCGGGCGGAATGAGCAGTTCTTC. This sequence encodes CASSIGTSGRNEQFF. The chain combines TRBV19 with TRBJ2-1; 12 bases align to TRBD2. Germline CDR1 and CDR2: LNHDA and SQIVND (reference sequence). The junction had 4 bases not matched to a gene; V was cut back by 3 bases and J by 7 bases. The CDR3 extends over 15 amino acids.

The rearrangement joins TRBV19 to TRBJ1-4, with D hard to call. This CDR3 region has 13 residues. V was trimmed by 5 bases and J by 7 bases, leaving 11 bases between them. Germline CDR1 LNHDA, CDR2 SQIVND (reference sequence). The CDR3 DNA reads TGTGCCAGTAGTCCCCTGAGGGCTGAAAAACTGTTTTTT. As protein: CASSPLRAEKLFF. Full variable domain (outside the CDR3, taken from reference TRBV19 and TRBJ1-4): DGGITQSPKYLFRKEGQNVTLSCEQNLNHDAMYWYRQDPGQGLRLIYYSQIVNDFQKGDIAEGYSVSREKKESFPLTVTSAQKNPTAFYLCASSPLRAEKLFFGSGTQLSVL.

CDR3 sequence reads: CASSISGESSYEQYF. The CDR3 nucleotides read TGTGCCAGTAGTATTAGCGGGGAAAGCTCCTACGAGCAGTACTTC. The rearrangement uses TRBV19 and TRBJ2-7, with 8 bases fitting TRBD2. CDR1 LNHDA and CDR2 SQIVND come from the germline V gene (reference sequence). V was clipped by 3 bases and J by 0 bases; unmatched bases: 4. This CDR3 has 15 residues.

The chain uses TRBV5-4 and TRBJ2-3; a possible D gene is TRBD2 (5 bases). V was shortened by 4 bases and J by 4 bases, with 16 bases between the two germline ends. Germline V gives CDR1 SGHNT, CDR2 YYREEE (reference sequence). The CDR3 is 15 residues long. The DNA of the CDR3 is TGTGCCAGCAGCCCTCCATCAGGAGGTCCAGATACGCAGTATTTT. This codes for CASSPPSGGPDTQYF.

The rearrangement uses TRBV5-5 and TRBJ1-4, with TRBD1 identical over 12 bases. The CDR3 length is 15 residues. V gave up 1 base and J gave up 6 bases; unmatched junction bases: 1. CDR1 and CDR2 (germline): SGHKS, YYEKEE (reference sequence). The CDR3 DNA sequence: TGTGCCAGCAGCTTGAGGGACAGGGGGCATGAAAAACTGTTTTTT. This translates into CASSLRDRGHEKLFF.

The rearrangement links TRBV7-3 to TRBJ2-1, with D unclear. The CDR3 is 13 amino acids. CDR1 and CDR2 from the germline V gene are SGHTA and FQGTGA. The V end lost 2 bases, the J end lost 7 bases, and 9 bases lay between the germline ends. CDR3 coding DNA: TGTGCCAGCAGCTTACTATCGGTGAATGAGCAGTTCTTC. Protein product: CASSLLSVNEQFF.

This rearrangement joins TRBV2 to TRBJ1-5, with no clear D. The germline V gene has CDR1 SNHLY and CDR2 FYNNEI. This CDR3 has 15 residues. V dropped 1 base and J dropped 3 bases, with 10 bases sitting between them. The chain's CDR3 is CASSEGRYINQPQHF. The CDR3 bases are TGTGCCAGCAGTGAAGGCAGATACATCAATCAGCCCCAGCATTTT.